A single sample gave rise to the 8 T cell receptor beta chains below, sequenced in a study of cytomegalovirus exposure and HLA in healthy donors (dated by TCRdb to the late 2010s). Libraries were prepared through the immunoSEQ multiplex PCR assay. TCRdb mirrors the immuneACCESS table, restricted to in-frame sequences. Some clones are absent from its copies; in checked studies, under half trace to an unresolved V gene, and the reason for the others is unknown. This sample lists around 140,000 clones; around nine tenths were detected once. Around 10% of the sample comes from the top ten. Sample: PBMCs. The receptor set was obtained from a man in his late teens or twenties in good health and CMV-seropositive.

This clone was detected once. The junction differs from germline at one of its ends, possibly a read error. This chain links TRBV7-7 with TRBJ2-5; TRBD2 might be the D (6 bases). The CDR3 extends over 15 amino acids. Germline loops: CDR1 SSHAT, CDR2 FNYEAQ (reference sequence). In DNA form, the CDR3 reads TGTGCTAGCAGCTTAGCGGTAACAGTCCAAGAGACCCAGTACTTC. Protein sequence: CASSLAVTVQETQYF.

This chain links TRBV29-1 with TRBJ2-2, with D possibly being TRBD2 (5 bases). Trimming cost V 3 bases and J 4 bases, with 9 bases left between them. The germline V gene encodes CDR1 SQVTM and CDR2 ANQGSEA. This CDR3 has 13 amino acids. The chain's CDR3 is CSVDGVGTGELFF. Here the CDR3 DNA reads TGCAGCGTTGACGGGGTTGGCACCGGGGAGCTGTTTTTT.

This clone occurred a few times. The V call is TRBV4-2, the J call TRBJ1-2; D is unresolved. Germline-derived CDR1 and CDR2 are LGHNA and YNFKEQ. V was cut by 0 bases and J by 5 bases, with 7 bases left in between. The CDR3 runs 13 residues. CDR3 coding DNA: TGTGCCAGCAGCCAAGACAACGGGTATGGCTACACCTTC. Amino acids: CASSQDNGYGYTF.

The V gene is TRBV10-3, the J gene TRBJ2-3; 10 bases agree with TRBD1. The CDR3 loop spans 14 amino acids. Losses at the gene ends were 6 bases for V and 5 bases for J; bases not matched to a gene: 5. The germline gives CDR1 ENHRY, CDR2 SYGVKD. DNA for the CDR3: TGTGCCATCAGGGGGGACAGGGGTGTAGATACGCAGTATTTT. It translates to CAIRGDRGVDTQYF.

The chain employs TRBV5-1 and TRBJ2-3; D may be TRBD1 (5 bases). Looked up from germline, CDR1 is SGHRS and CDR2 is YFSETQ. V lost 0 bases to trimming and J lost 6 bases, with 14 bases between them. This CDR3 has 15 amino acids. CDR3 loop: CASSLGQHPPDTQYF. The DNA of the CDR3 is TGCGCCAGCAGCTTGGGACAGCACCCTCCGGATACGCAGTATTTT.

This sequence joins TRBV5-7 and TRBJ1-1, with D possibly matching TRBD1 (5 bases). TRBV5-7 is an ORF; its function is uncertain. The germline V and J ends were trimmed by 3 bases and 2 bases, with 17 bases remaining between them. The CDR3 is made up of 16 amino acids. The CDR3 DNA reads TGTGCCAGCAGCTCCGGGAGGGGCGACCTCAACACTGAAGCTTTCTTT. Protein: CASSSGRGDLNTEAFF.

This clone was seen a single time. The chain employs TRBV15 and TRBJ2-7, with 8 nucleotides matching TRBD1. Germline V CDR1 and CDR2: LNHNV, YYDKDF (reference sequence). V lost 4 bases to trimming and J lost 2 bases; unmatched junction nucleotides: 7. This CDR3 has 15 residues. The CDR3 here is CATSNKGQVPYEQYF. As DNA, the CDR3 is TGTGCCACCAGCAATAAGGGACAGGTCCCCTACGAGCAGTACTTC.

The chain uses TRBV7-6 and TRBJ2-3; 13 bases are shared with TRBD2. The CDR3 loop spans 15 amino acids. Per the germline V gene, CDR1 is SGHVS and CDR2 is FNYEAQ. J gave up 4 bases and V 5 bases, and 3 bases lay outside the gene matches. The CDR3 nucleotides read TGTGCCAGCAGCCCCGGGACTAGCGGGGCAGATACGCAGTATTTT. As protein: CASSPGTSGADTQYF.